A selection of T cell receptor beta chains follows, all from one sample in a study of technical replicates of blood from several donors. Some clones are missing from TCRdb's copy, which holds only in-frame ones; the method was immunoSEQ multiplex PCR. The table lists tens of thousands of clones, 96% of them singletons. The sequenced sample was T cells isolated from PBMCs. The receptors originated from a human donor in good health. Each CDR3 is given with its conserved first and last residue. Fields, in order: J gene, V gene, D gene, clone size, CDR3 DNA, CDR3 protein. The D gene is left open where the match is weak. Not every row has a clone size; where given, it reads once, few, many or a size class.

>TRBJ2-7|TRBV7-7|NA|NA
TGTGCTAGCAGCTTAGGCAGGTTCTACGAGCAGTACTTC
CASSLGRFYEQYF
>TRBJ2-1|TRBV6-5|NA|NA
TGTGCCAGCAGTCGCGGGGCCTCCTACAATGAGCAGTTCTTC
CASSRGASYNEQFF
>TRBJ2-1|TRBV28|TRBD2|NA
TGTGCCAGCAGTCCGACTAGCGGGAGTGTAAATGAGCAGTTCTTC
CASSPTSGSVNEQFF
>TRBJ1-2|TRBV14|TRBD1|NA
TGTGCCAGCAGCCAAGCCCGGGACAGATCTAACTATGGCTACACCTTC
CASSQARDRSNYGYTF
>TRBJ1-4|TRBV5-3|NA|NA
TGTGCCAGAAGCTTGGCCGGGACATTCCTCGGCAACGAAAAACTGTTTTTT
CARSLAGTFLGNEKLFF
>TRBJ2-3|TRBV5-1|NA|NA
TGCGCCAGCAGCCTAGGGGGCACAGATACGCAGTATTTT
CASSLGGTDTQYF
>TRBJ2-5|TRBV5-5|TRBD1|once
TGTGCCAGCAGATACCCGGGACAGGAGACCCAGTACTTC
CASRYPGQETQYF
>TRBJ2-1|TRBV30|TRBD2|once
TGTGCCTGGGATAGCGGGGCCGACAATGAGCAGTTCTTC
CAWDSGADNEQFF
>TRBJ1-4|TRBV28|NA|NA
TGTGCCAGCAGCTTTACAACTAATGAAAAACTGTTTTTT
CASSFTTNEKLFF
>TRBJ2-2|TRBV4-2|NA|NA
TGTGCCAGCAGCCGAGGAGGCGGAGCAGCCAACACCGGGGAGCTGTTTTTT
CASSRGGGAANTGELFF
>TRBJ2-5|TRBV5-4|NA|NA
TGTGCCAGCAGCTTGGCACTACAAGAGACCCAGTACTTC
CASSLALQETQYF
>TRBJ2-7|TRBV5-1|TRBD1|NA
TGCGCCAGCAGCATGGGGGGACAGGTCAACTACGAGCAGTACTTC
CASSMGGQVNYEQYF
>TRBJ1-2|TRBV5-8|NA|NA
TGTGCCAGCAGCTTCGAGGGTGGCTACACCTTC
CASSFEGGYTF
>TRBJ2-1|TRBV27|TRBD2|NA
TGTGCCAGCAGTTTGGGGCTACGAGCGGGGACCTACAATGAGCAGTTCTTC
CASSLGLRAGTYNEQFF
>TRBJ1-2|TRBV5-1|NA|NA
TGCGCCAGCAGCTTGGGGGGGGGATCCTCCGCTAAAGGATTTACCCCTTATGGCTACACCTTC
CASSLGGGSSAKGFTPYGYTF
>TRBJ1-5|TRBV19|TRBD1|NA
TGTGCCAGTAGTATAGCTCTTTATAGTCGATTGCGGGACAGAGCTAGCAATCAGCCCCAGCATTTT
CASSIALYSRLRDRASNQPQHF
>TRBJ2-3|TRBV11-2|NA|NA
TGTGCCAGCAGCTTAAGCAACTCGTTAGATACGCAGTATTTT
CASSLSNSLDTQYF
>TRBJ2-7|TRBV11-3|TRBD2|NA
TGTGCCAGCAGCTTAGGGGATTGGCGGGGGTCTGATGAGCAGTACTTC
CASSLGDWRGSDEQYF
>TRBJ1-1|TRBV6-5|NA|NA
TGTGCCAGCAGCTTATCTCAGGGATACACTGAAGCTTTCTTT
CASSLSQGYTEAFF
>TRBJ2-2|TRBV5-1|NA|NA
TGCGCCAGCAGCACAAGACTCGGGAACACCGGGGAGCTGTTTTTT
CASSTRLGNTGELFF
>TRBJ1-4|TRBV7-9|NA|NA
TGTGCCAGCAGCTTAGTTTTGGGGCCGGCTAATGAAAAACTGTTTTTT
CASSLVLGPANEKLFF
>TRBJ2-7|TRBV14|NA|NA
TGTGCCAGCAGCCAAGTGCCCAGGGGAGCAGTCTACGAGCAGTACTTC
CASSQVPRGAVYEQYF
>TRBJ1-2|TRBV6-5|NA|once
TGTGCCAGCTTCAACAGGGTTACTCGCGGCTACACCTTC
CASFNRVTRGYTF
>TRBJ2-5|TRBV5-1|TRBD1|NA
TGCGCCAGCAGCTTGGGACAGGGGTCGGAGGAGACCCAGTACTTC
CASSLGQGSEETQYF
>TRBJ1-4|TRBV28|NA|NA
TGTGCCAGCAGTAGGACAGTAAATGAAAAACTGTTTTTT
CASSRTVNEKLFF
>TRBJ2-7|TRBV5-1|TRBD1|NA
TGCGCCAGCAGCGGGGGACAGGGTATCTACGAGCAGTACTTC
CASSGGQGIYEQYF
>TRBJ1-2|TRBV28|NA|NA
TGTGCCATAAGACCATTGGGCAGGGGAGCTAACTATGGCTACACCTTC
CAIRPLGRGANYGYTF
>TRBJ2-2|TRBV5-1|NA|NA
TGCGCCAGCAGCTCCGACATCACCGGGGAGCTGTTTTTT
CASSSDITGELFF
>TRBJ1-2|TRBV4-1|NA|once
TGCGCCAGCAGCCTCCCGAGCGGGGGAAACTATGGCTACACCTTC
CASSLPSGGNYGYTF
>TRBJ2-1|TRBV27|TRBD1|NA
TGTGCCAGCAGTTTAGGGACAGGGCCCAATGAGCAGTTCTTC
CASSLGTGPNEQFF
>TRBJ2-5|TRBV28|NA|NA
TGTGCCAGCAGTTTCTTCAGGGGCTTGGAGACCCAGTACTTC
CASSFFRGLETQYF
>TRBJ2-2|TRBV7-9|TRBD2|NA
TGTGCCAGCACCTTCTCCGGGACTAAAAACACCGGGGAGCTGTTTTTT
CASTFSGTKNTGELFF
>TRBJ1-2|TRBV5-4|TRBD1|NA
TGTGCCAGCAGCCTCTTGGGGGCAGGGGGCGTTATAAATGGCTACACCTTC
CASSLLGAGGVINGYTF
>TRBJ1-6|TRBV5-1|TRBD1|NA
TGCGCCAGCAGCGGACGGACAGGAGGTAGTAATTCACCCCTCCACTTT
CASSGRTGGSNSPLHF
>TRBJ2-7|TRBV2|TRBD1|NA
TGTGCCAGCAGTTTCCGGGACAGGGTCTACGAGCAGTACTTC
CASSFRDRVYEQYF
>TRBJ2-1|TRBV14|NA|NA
TGTGCCAGCAGCCAAGTGGCAGGGTCCAATGAGCAGTTCTTC
CASSQVAGSNEQFF
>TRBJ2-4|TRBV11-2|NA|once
TGTGCCAGCAGCTTCGGAGACCTAGCCAAAAACATTCAGTACTTC
CASSFGDLAKNIQYF
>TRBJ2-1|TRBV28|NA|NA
TGTGCCAGCATTCCTTTCAAAGTAGGGAGCAATGAGCAGTTCTTC
CASIPFKVGSNEQFF
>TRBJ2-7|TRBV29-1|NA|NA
TGCAGCGTTGGTGGGGAGATGAGGGAGCAGTACTTC
CSVGGEMREQYF
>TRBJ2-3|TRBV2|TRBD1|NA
TGTGCCAGCCGCGACAGGGAGACAGATACGCAGTATTTT
CASRDRETDTQYF
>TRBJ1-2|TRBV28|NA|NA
TGTGCCAGCAGTTTTCGAGACAGGTCCAACTATGGCTACACCTTC
CASSFRDRSNYGYTF
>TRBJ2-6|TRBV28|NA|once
TGTGCCAGCAGTTACAACCCAGGTCGGGAATTCGGCTCTGGGGCCAACGTCCTGACTTTC
CASSYNPGREFGSGANVLTF
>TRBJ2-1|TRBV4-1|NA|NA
TGCGCCAGCAGCCAGCCCGGACAGAACTACAATGAGCAGTTCTTC
CASSQPGQNYNEQFF
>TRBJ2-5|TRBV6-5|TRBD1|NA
TGTGCCAGCAGTCTCACGGACAGGGGCCAAGAGACCCAGTACTTC
CASSLTDRGQETQYF
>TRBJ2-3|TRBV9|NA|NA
TGTGCCAGCAGCGGAGGTCGGCTAGCCGTAGATACGCAGTATTTT
CASSGGRLAVDTQYF
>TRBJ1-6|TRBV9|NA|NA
TGTGCCAGCAGCGTTGCAGGGAACTATAATTCACCCCTCCACTTT
CASSVAGNYNSPLHF
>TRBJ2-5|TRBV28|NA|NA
TGTGCCAGCAGTCAAACTAGAAGGGAGACCCAGTACTTC
CASSQTRRETQYF
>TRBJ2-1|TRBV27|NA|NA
TGTGCCAGCAGTCCGCCGGGACTAGGGGGCCTCCGGGAGCAGTTCTTC
CASSPPGLGGLREQFF
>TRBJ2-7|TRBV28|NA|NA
TGTGCCACCAAAACCACAGGGTTGGACCCCTACGAGCAGTACTTC
CATKTTGLDPYEQYF
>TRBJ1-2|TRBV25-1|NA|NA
TGTGCCAGCAGTGGTCAGAAGATGAACTATGGCTACACCTTC
CASSGQKMNYGYTF
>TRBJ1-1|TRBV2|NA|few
TGTGCCAGCAGACGGGAATTGAACACTGAAGCTTTCTTT
CASRRELNTEAFF
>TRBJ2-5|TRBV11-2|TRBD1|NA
TGTGCCAGCAGCTTAGATCAGTGGGGACAGAGAGGCAAGACCCAGTACTTC
CASSLDQWGQRGKTQYF
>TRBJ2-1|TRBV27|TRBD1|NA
TGTGCCAGCAGTTCCGGGGACAGATACAATGAGCAGTTCTTC
CASSSGDRYNEQFF
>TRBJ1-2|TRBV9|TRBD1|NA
TGTGCCAGCAGCGCCGAGGCGACAGGGGTCTATGGCTACACCTTC
CASSAEATGVYGYTF
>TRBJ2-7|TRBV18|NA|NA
TGTGCCAGCTCACCAGTTACAGGGAGCTCCTACGAGCAGTACTTC
CASSPVTGSSYEQYF
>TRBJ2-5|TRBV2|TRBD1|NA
TGTGCCAGCAGACAGACAGGGGGAGAGACCCAGTACTTC
CASRQTGGETQYF
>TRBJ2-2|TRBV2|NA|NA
TGTGCCAGCAGTGAAATTTCCACGAACACCGGGGAGCTGTTTTTT
CASSEISTNTGELFF
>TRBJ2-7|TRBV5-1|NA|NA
TGCGCCAGCAGCTTGGAGGTTCGGGATGGCCTTGGCGAGCAGTACTTC
CASSLEVRDGLGEQYF
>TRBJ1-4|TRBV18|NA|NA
TGTGCCAGCTCACTAAGAGGCAACCAGAATGAAAAACTGTTTTTT
CASSLRGNQNEKLFF